Here is one TCR beta chain with its context. This sample stems from a study of blood T cell repertoires in COVID-19. From germline, CDR1 is MDHEN and CDR2 SYDVKM. This CDR3 is built from 16 residues. V was pared by 6 bases and J by 0 bases, with 7 bases of the junction left unmatched. Sequencing used immunoSEQ multiplex PCR; TCRdb keeps in-frame clones, though not all of them. The sample has about 95,000 clones; approximately 88% are singletons. V gene TRBV28 combines with J gene TRBJ1-1; 10 positions agree with TRBD1. Material for sequencing was peripheral blood. This TCR was recovered from a woman in her sixties or seventies with acute or convalescent COVID-19. The CDR3 region has the DNA TGTGCCAGCAGGGAGACTGACAGGGGGCTGAACACTGAAGCTTTCTTT. This sequence encodes CASRETDRGLNTEAFF.